This record looks at one TCR beta chain sequence and its context. This CDR3 is 16 amino acids long. Germline loops: CDR1 MRHNA, CDR2 SNTAGT. The V end was cut by 2 bases, the J end by 0 bases, with 11 bases between. This entry is derived from a study of cytomegalovirus exposure and HLA in healthy donors. Profiling relied on immunoSEQ multiplex PCR, and the TCRdb table lists in-frame clones only, not all of them. Of approximately 100,000 clones detected, roughly 87% appear once; the ten largest clones hold 5.5% to 7%. The chain links TRBV6-4 to TRBJ2-1, with D uncertain. The specimen was PBMCs. The receptor was derived from a man aged 18 to 35 in good health and CMV-seropositive. The CDR3 coding sequence is TGTGCCAGCAGTGACGGTTCCGCTAACTCCTACAATGAGCAGTTCTTC. It is translated as CASSDGSANSYNEQFF.